One sample yielded the 4 T cell receptor beta chains listed below, sequenced in a study of T cell responses to AZD1222 COVID-19 vaccine. Method: immunoSEQ multiplex PCR; TCRdb's copy keeps in-frame clones and lacks some. Here the sample spans 150,000 or so clones, roughly 90% being singletons. The source material was peripheral blood, sampled on day 0 of AZD1222 vaccination. The receptors were gathered from an adult in good health.

The rearrangement joins TRBV11-3 to TRBJ1-3; no firm D call. The CDR3 loop spans 13 amino acids. Germline CDR1 SGHNT, CDR2 YENEEA. The V end lost 3 bases, the J end lost 4 bases, and 7 bases lay between the germline ends. DNA of the CDR3: TGTGCCAGCAGCTTCATCGGGGGAAACACCATATATTTT. This codes for CASSFIGGNTIYF.

In this sample, this clone turned up once. This chain joins TRBV5-6 and TRBJ2-7; a possible D gene is TRBD2 (5 bases). The CDR3 runs 19 residues. V was shortened by 4 bases and J by 2 bases, with 28 bases between the two germline ends. CDR1 SGHDT and CDR2 YYEEEE come from the germline V gene. CDR3 amino acids: CASSATPGSRPWGTYEQYF. The CDR3 DNA sequence: TGTGCCAGCAGCGCTACGCCGGGATCTCGTCCCTGGGGAACCTACGAGCAGTACTTC.

The J gene is TRBJ2-1, the V gene TRBV25-1; TRBD1 agrees at 7 bases. CDR1 is MGHDK, CDR2 SYGVNS, per germline. The CDR3 length is 12 residues. The trim removed 2 bases at V and 12 bases at J, leaving 4 bases unmatched. In nucleotides, the CDR3 is TGTGCCAGCAGTGAACCCGACAGGGTGCAGTTCTTC. Residues: CASSEPDRVQFF.

The chain carries TRBV18 and TRBJ1-6; D not resolved. The V gene lost 3 bases and the J gene lost 0 bases, with 9 bases spanning the gap. There are 16 residues in the CDR3. Germline V lookup: CDR1 KGHSH, CDR2 LQKENI. CDR3 bases: TGTGCCAGCTCACCGACGGGATTCTCCTATAATTCACCCCTCCACTTT. Its translation: CASSPTGFSYNSPLHF.